This TCR beta chain was retrieved from a study of T-cell reconstitution after alpha-beta-depleted transplantation in children. This CDR3 spans 16 amino acids. V lost 3 bases to trimming and J lost 4 bases; unmatched junction nucleotides: 10. Germline V lookup: CDR1 DFQATT, CDR2 SNEGSKA (reference sequence). The TCRbeta library incorporated unique molecular identifiers. Each CDR3 protein gets one entry after TCRdb re-called the PCR reads with MiXCR. Of some 500,000 distinct CDR3 sequences in the sample, 18% are singletons; the top ten hold 2.5% to 3.5%. The source material was PBMCs from the stem cell graft donor, sampled from the stem cell graft. This TCR was sampled from a human donor who donated a stem cell graft to a child with acute lymphoblastic leukemia. The chain recombines TRBV20-1 with TRBJ2-2, with 8 positions matching TRBD2. The CDR3, as DNA: TGCAGTGCTAGCGCGGGAGGCATTACGGGCACCGGGGAGCTGTTTTTT. This codes for CSASAGGITGTGELFF.